This T cell receptor beta chain was sequenced in a study of blood T cell repertoires in COVID-19. Original processing notes: From reference gene primer amplification, estimates of nucleated cell counts were derived. This table comes from immunoSEQ multiplex PCR, and its TCRdb copy is limited to in-frame clones, with some not included. That table is the source of V, J and clone size, and D and trimming were worked out from the DNA. The sample shows roughly 63,000 clones, around 87% of them seen only once. This clonotype originated in a man aged 45-65 years with acute or convalescent COVID-19. Sequenced input: peripheral blood.

This CDR3 is CASSPPGQGFNQPQHF. In nucleotides, the CDR3 is TGTGCCAGCTCACCGCCCGGACAGGGGTTTAATCAGCCCCAGCATTTT. The gene calls are TRBV18 and TRBJ1-5; 9 bases map to TRBD1. The J segment lost 4 bases and the V segment lost 3 bases, leaving 7 bases of the junction unmatched. Germline V gene sequence: CDR1 KGHSH, CDR2 LQKENI. This CDR3 is 16 amino acids long.